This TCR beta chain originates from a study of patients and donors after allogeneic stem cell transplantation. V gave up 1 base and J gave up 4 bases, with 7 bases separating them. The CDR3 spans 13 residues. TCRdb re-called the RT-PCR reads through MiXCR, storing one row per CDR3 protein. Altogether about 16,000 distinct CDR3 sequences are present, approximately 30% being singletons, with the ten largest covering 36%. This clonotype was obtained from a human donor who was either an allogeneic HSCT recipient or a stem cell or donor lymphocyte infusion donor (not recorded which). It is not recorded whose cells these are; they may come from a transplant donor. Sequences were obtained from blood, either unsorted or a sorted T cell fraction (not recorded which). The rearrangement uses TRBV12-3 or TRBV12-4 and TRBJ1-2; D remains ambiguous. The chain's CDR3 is CASSLGLTYGYTF. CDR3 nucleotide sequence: TGTGCCAGCAGTTTAGGCCTGACCTATGGCTACACCTTC.